This T cell receptor beta chain is from a study of radiotherapy plus CTLA-4 blockade in lung cancer. TCRdb's copy holds only in-frame clones and misses some; the assay was immunoSEQ multiplex PCR. The sample contains approximately 80,000 clones, roughly 74% of which appear only once. Looked up from germline, CDR1 is SSHAT and CDR2 is FNYEAQ (reference sequence). V shed 0 bases, J shed 0 bases, and the junction held 7 bases outside the gene matches. The CDR3 length is 19 residues. The sequence was collected from a human donor with non-small cell lung cancer whose response to radiotherapy plus ipilimumab could not be evaluated. The input for sequencing was peripheral blood, taken from a patient treated with radiotherapy plus ipilimumab. The gene calls are TRBV7-7 and TRBJ2-6; 8 nucleotides agree with TRBD1. The CDR3: CASSLASGGPPSGANVLTF. As DNA, the CDR3 is TGTGCCAGCAGCTTAGCGTCAGGGGGCCCCCCCTCTGGGGCCAACGTCCTGACTTTC.